The 32 T cell receptor beta chains below all came from one sample that was sequenced in a study of T cell changes during pregnancy in multiple sclerosis. The repertoire was sequenced with immunoSEQ multiplex PCR; TCRdb's copy has only in-frame clones and lacks some. The sample lists roughly 46,000 clones, 80% to 95% occurring once. Sequencing used CD8+ T cells from peripheral blood mononuclear cells, obtained after pregnancy. These receptors all come from a female donor with multiple sclerosis, enrolled in a pregnancy study.

The chain is built from TRBV18 and TRBJ2-7; D is perhaps TRBD2 (5 bases). The germline V gene has CDR1 KGHSH and CDR2 LQKENI. Trimming cost V 5 bases and J 0 bases, with 17 bases left between them. This CDR3 is 16 amino acids long. This CDR3 reads CASSGYEGRSSYEQYF. CDR3 DNA sequence: TGTGCCAGCTCAGGGTACGAGGGCCGGAGCTCCTACGAGCAGTACTTC. Filled out from reference TRBV18 and TRBJ2-7, the complete variable domain reads NAGVMQNPRHLVRRRGQEARLRCSPMKGHSHVYWYRQLPEEGLKFMVYLQKENIIDESGMPKERFSAEFPKEGPSILRIQQVVRGDSAAYFCASSGYEGRSSYEQYFGPGTRLTVT.

This clone was found once. J is TRBJ2-7 and V is TRBV7-2; TRBD1 matches 11 bases. This CDR3 contains 14 residues. Trimming cost V 4 bases and J 4 bases; bases outside gene matches: 3. Germline V CDR1 and CDR2: SGHTA, FQGNSA. In nucleotides, the CDR3 is TGTGCCAGCAGCTCCGGGACAGGGGGTTACGAGCAGTACTTC. Its translation is CASSSGTGGYEQYF.

This chain uses TRBV6-6 with TRBJ1-2; 10 positions match TRBD1. Trimming cost V 6 bases and J 10 bases; bases outside gene matches: 8. The CDR3 extends over 13 amino acids. CDR1 is MNHNY, CDR2 SVGAGI, per germline (reference sequence). The CDR3 reads CASSQTGGEDYTF. DNA for the CDR3: TGTGCCAGCAGCCAGACAGGGGGCGAAGACTACACCTTC.

This rearrangement joins TRBV11-2 to TRBJ2-3; a weak D match, TRBD2 (7 bases). CDR1 is SGHAT, CDR2 FQNNGV, per germline. V lost 5 bases and J 3 bases, leaving 15 bases between the germline ends. CDR3 length: 15 amino acids. This chain's CDR3 is CASSTWGGRTDTQYF. The CDR3 DNA sequence: TGTGCCAGCAGCACCTGGGGGGGGCGGACAGATACGCAGTATTTT.

The J gene is TRBJ1-2, the V gene TRBV14; D gene uncertain. CDR1 SGHDN and CDR2 FVKESK come from the germline V gene. CDR3 length equals 15 residues. V shed 0 bases and J shed 1 base, with 9 bases lying between them. The CDR3, as DNA: TGTGCCAGCAGCCAAGAAGCACTCCTTAACTATGGCTACACCTTC. Translation gives CASSQEALLNYGYTF. Filled out from reference TRBV14 and TRBJ1-2, the complete variable domain reads EAGVTQFPSHSVIEKGQTVTLRCDPISGHDNLYWYRRVMGKEIKFLLHFVKESKQDESGMPNNRFLAERTGGTYSTLKVQPAELEDSGVYFCASSQEALLNYGYTFGSGTRLTVV.

The chain employs TRBV6-1 and TRBJ2-3; TRBD2 matches 9 bases. CDR1 is MNHNS, CDR2 SASEGT, per germline. CDR3 size: 17 residues. The trim removed 1 base at V and 6 bases at J, leaving 11 bases unmatched. The CDR3, as DNA: TGTGCCAGCAGTGAAGAGGCGGGGGGGCCTTTTGGGGATACGCAGTATTTT. This sequence encodes CASSEEAGGPFGDTQYF.

This clone has only one observation. This sequence joins TRBV5-6 and TRBJ1-1; TRBD1 matches 8 bases. J lost 3 bases, V lost 4 bases, and 11 bases had no gene match. The CDR3 runs 16 residues. Germline-derived CDR1 and CDR2 are SGHDT and YYEEEE. CDR3 loop: CASSNGGDRGYTEAFF. The CDR3 nucleotides are TGTGCCAGCAGCAACGGGGGTGACAGGGGATACACTGAAGCTTTCTTT. The variable domain in full, completed from reference TRBV5-6 and TRBJ1-1, reads DAGVTQSPTHLIKTRGQQVTLRCSPKSGHDTVSWYQQALGQGPQFIFQYYEEEERQRGNFPDRFSGHQFPNYSSELNVNALLLGDSALYLCASSNGGDRGYTEAFFGQGTRLTVV.

This chain uses TRBV27 with TRBJ1-4, with 8 bases fitting TRBD1. With 6 bases clipped from V and 8 bases from J, the junction kept 8 bases outside the gene matches. The CDR3 is 14 residues long. The V gene's germline CDR1 is MNHEY and CDR2 SMNVEV (reference sequence). The CDR3 loop reads CASSPGQGDEKLFF. For the CDR3, the DNA is TGTGCCAGCAGCCCCGGACAGGGTGACGAAAAACTGTTTTTT.

This clone has a single count. The J gene is TRBJ2-3, the V gene TRBV4-2; 14 bases map to TRBD2. Germline CDR1 reads LGHNA; CDR2 reads YNFKEQ. CDR3 length: 17 amino acids. V was pared by 4 bases and J by 5 bases, with 8 bases of the junction left unmatched. The CDR3 DNA is TGTGCCAGCAGCCTAAGACTAGCGGGGGGGCAGGGAGATACGCAGTATTTT. It encodes CASSLRLAGGQGDTQYF.

V usage is TRBV28 and J usage is TRBJ2-1; a possible D gene is TRBD2 (6 bases). CDR1 and CDR2 (germline): MDHEN, SYDVKM. Trimming removed 3 bases from V and 8 bases from J, with 14 bases in between. This CDR3 region has 14 residues. The CDR3 loop reads CASSFGRGGDEQFF. The CDR3 DNA follows: TGTGCCAGCAGTTTTGGTCGAGGAGGGGATGAGCAGTTCTTC.

The gene calls are TRBV27 and TRBJ2-1, with D possibly being TRBD2 (6 bases). The CDR3 is 15 amino acids. V was pared by 7 bases and J by 0 bases, with 13 bases between. Looked up from germline, CDR1 is MNHEY and CDR2 is SMNVEV (reference sequence). CDR3 bases: TGTGCCAGCATGGTAGCGGTGAGCTCCTACAATGAGCAGTTCTTC. Protein sequence: CASMVAVSSYNEQFF.

V usage is TRBV9 and J usage is TRBJ2-7; D may be TRBD2 (5 bases). Trimming shortened V by 0 bases and J by 7 bases, and 20 bases separated the two germline ends. This CDR3 region has 16 residues. Germline loops: CDR1 SGDLS, CDR2 YYNGEE. CDR3 amino acids: CASSVVVSAGLREQYF. CDR3 nucleotide sequence: TGTGCCAGCAGCGTAGTTGTAAGCGCGGGCCTACGGGAGCAGTACTTC.

The CDR3 sequence is CASSLVGQTPYEQYF. DNA for the CDR3: TGTGCCAGCAGTTTAGTTGGACAGACCCCCTACGAGCAGTACTTC. The gene calls are TRBV27 and TRBJ2-7, with D possibly matching TRBD1 (6 bases). CDR3 size: 15 residues. Germline CDR1 is MNHEY and CDR2 is SMNVEV (reference sequence). V lost 2 bases, J lost 2 bases, and 13 bases lay in between.

The chain is built from TRBV4-3 and TRBJ2-1, with 7 bases matching TRBD1. The CDR3 contains 17 residues. J lost 7 bases, V lost 0 bases, and 12 bases had no gene match. CDR1 and CDR2 from the germline V gene are LGHNA and YSLEER. CDR3 in amino acids: CASSQDSRQGGVNEQFF. The CDR3 DNA sequence: TGCGCCAGCAGCCAAGATAGCCGACAGGGTGGTGTGAATGAGCAGTTCTTC.

As to this clone: No conserved phenylalanine or tryptophan ends this CDR3, so it is likely a read error. It is unclear where the CDR3 begins or ends on the DNA, so no DNA is shown, and the CDR3 is as TCRdb lists it. The chain is built from TRBV10-2 and TRBJ2-7; TRBD1 is the table's D call and was not checked against the DNA. Germline V gene lookup returns CDR1 WSHSY and CDR2 SAAADI. A total of 12 residues make up the CDR3, ends included. The CDR3 spells CATFIPGTGYGI.

This chain uses TRBV7-3 with TRBJ2-1, with D possibly being TRBD2 (6 bases). The CDR3 loop spans 16 amino acids. Trimming stripped 5 bases from V and 0 bases from J, with 14 bases between. CDR1 is SGHTA and CDR2 is FQGTGA in the germline V gene. The CDR3 is CASSPLGRSSYNEQFF. Here the CDR3 DNA reads TGTGCCAGCAGCCCCCTTGGGAGGAGCTCCTACAATGAGCAGTTCTTC.

This chain connects TRBV4-1 to TRBJ1-5; D is undetermined. CDR1 and CDR2 from the germline V gene are MGHRA and YSYEKL. The V gene lost 0 bases and the J gene lost 4 bases, with 10 bases spanning the gap. The CDR3 length is 15 residues. CDR3 bases: TGCGCCAGCAGCCAAGATCCACAGTCAAATCAGCCCCAGCATTTT. This encodes CASSQDPQSNQPQHF.

The chain employs TRBV6-5 and TRBJ1-1, with 7 bases that match TRBD1. Trimming cost V 4 bases and J 5 bases; bases outside gene matches: 10. The CDR3 runs to 15 residues. The germline CDR1 and CDR2 sequences are MNHEY and SVGAGI. In nucleotides, the CDR3 is TGTGCCAGCAGTTTAACTCTGTCAGGGGGAACTGAAGCTTTCTTT. Protein sequence: CASSLTLSGGTEAFF.

This clone appeared once. The V gene is TRBV19, the J gene TRBJ2-7; possibly TRBD1 for D (6 bases). The germline gives CDR1 LNHDA, CDR2 SQIVND (reference sequence). The CDR3 contains 13 residues. The V end was cut by 6 bases, the J end by 0 bases, with 9 bases between. The CDR3: CASRDRSSYEQYF. As DNA, the CDR3 is TGTGCCAGTAGAGACAGGAGCTCCTACGAGCAGTACTTC.

A few counts support this clone. This chain links TRBV9 with TRBJ1-1, with 8 bases lining up with TRBD1. Germline CDR1 and CDR2: SGDLS and YYNGEE. V was pared by 0 bases and J by 5 bases, with 12 bases of the junction left unmatched. The CDR3 is made up of 17 amino acids. The CDR3 is CASSVEATGGYGTEAFF. Here the CDR3 DNA reads TGTGCCAGCAGCGTAGAAGCAACAGGGGGGTACGGGACTGAAGCTTTCTTT.

The chain carries TRBV5-1 and TRBJ2-7, with unresolved D. Germline V gene sequence: CDR1 SGHRS, CDR2 YFSETQ. V gave up 1 base and J gave up 5 bases, with 13 bases separating them. The CDR3 has 14 residues. In DNA, the CDR3 is TGCGCCAGCAGCTTGATAAGCCCCTTGGACGAGCAGTACTTC. It is translated as CASSLISPLDEQYF.

CDR3 in DNA: TGCGCCAGCAGCCAAAGGGGACAGGGGTCCTACGAGCAGTACTTC. The encoded protein is CASSQRGQGSYEQYF. This sequence joins TRBV4-1 and TRBJ2-7, with 10 bases identical to TRBD1. V lost 2 bases to trimming and J lost 1 base; unmatched junction nucleotides: 2. The CDR3 totals 15 residues. Germline lookup yields CDR1 MGHRA and CDR2 YSYEKL.

This chain joins TRBV10-3 and TRBJ1-5; 10 nucleotides align to TRBD1. Germline V CDR1 and CDR2: ENHRY, SYGVKD. The trim removed 6 bases at V and 5 bases at J, leaving 10 bases unmatched. The CDR3 consists of 16 residues. The CDR3 coding sequence is TGTGCCATCAGCGCGTCTCCCGACAGGGGGCATCAGCCCCAGCATTTT. Translating it yields CAISASPDRGHQPQHF.

The chain joins TRBV5-1 to TRBJ1-2; 7 bases align to TRBD1. The CDR3 contains 13 residues. Trimming cost V 7 bases and J 8 bases; bases outside gene matches: 11. The germline V gene has CDR1 SGHRS and CDR2 YFSETQ. The CDR3 DNA reads as TGCGCCAGCGGGACAGCTCCAGGCGGCGGCTACACCTTC. It is translated as CASGTAPGGGYTF.

The chain links TRBV2 to TRBJ2-5, with a tentative D call TRBD2 (6 bases). The V and J ends lost 6 bases and 3 bases respectively, with 23 bases between them. CDR1 is SNHLY, CDR2 FYNNEI, per germline. The CDR3 length is 17 residues. As DNA, the CDR3 is TGTGCCAGCAGGGACCCGACGAGCTGGGGGGAGGAAGAGACCCAGTACTTC. Translation: CASRDPTSWGEEETQYF.

The V call is TRBV7-9, the J call TRBJ1-2; TRBD1 aligns across 9 bases. V shed 4 bases and J 5 bases; nucleotides not matched to a gene: 5. This CDR3 comprises 14 residues. Germline CDR1 is SEHNR and CDR2 is FQNEAQ (reference sequence). CDR3 sequence: CASSSTTGGYGYTF. DNA of the CDR3: TGTGCCAGCAGCTCCACGACAGGGGGATATGGCTACACCTTC.

This sequence joins TRBV27 and TRBJ2-7; TRBD2 agrees at 9 bases. Germline CDR1 MNHEY, CDR2 SMNVEV (reference sequence). This CDR3 has 15 residues. V trimming: 6 bases; J trimming: 3 bases; junction bases outside the gene matches: 9. In DNA, the CDR3 is TGTGCCAGCAGGCAGACTAGCGGAGCCATCTACGAGCAGTACTTC. This encodes CASRQTSGAIYEQYF.

The gene calls are TRBV6-6 and TRBJ2-3, with 14 bases identical to TRBD2. Germline CDR1 and CDR2: MNHNY and SVGAGI (reference sequence). V dropped 6 bases and J dropped 5; count of bases not matched to a gene: 7. CDR3 length: 16 residues. The CDR3 reads CASSRGTSGREDTQYF. CDR3 coding DNA: TGTGCCAGCAGCCGCGGGACTAGCGGGAGAGAAGATACGCAGTATTTT.

J is TRBJ1-3 and V is TRBV9, with 9 positions matching TRBD1. V lost 4 bases to trimming and J lost 2 bases; unmatched junction nucleotides: 13. The CDR3 runs to 18 residues. Germline V CDR1 and CDR2: SGDLS, YYNGEE. CDR3 in amino acids: CASSTRHRDRETGNTIYF. CDR3 in DNA: TGTGCCAGCAGCACCCGACACCGGGACAGGGAGACTGGAAACACCATATATTTT.

The chain is built from TRBV6-5 and TRBJ1-2; 7 bases fit TRBD1. The germline CDR1 and CDR2 sequences are MNHEY and SVGAGI. V lost 6 bases to trimming and J lost 2 bases; unmatched junction nucleotides: 9. The CDR3 loop spans 15 amino acids. For the CDR3, the DNA is TGTGCCAGCAGCCGACCGGGACAGTTAAACTATGGCTACACCTTC. Amino acid sequence: CASSRPGQLNYGYTF.

The DNA for the CDR3 is TGCGCCAGCCTGACTAGCGGGAGGGCCGGCGGGGAGCTGTTTTTT. It encodes CASLTSGRAGGELFF. J is TRBJ2-2 and V is TRBV10-2; 14 bases map to TRBD2. This CDR3 contains 15 residues. V gave up 8 bases and J gave up 7 bases; unmatched junction bases: 6. Germline V gene data show CDR1 as WSHSY and CDR2 as SAAADI.

CDR3 loop: CASSILAGAYNEQFF. Written as DNA, the CDR3 is TGTGCCAGCAGCATTCTAGCGGGGGCCTACAATGAGCAGTTCTTC. The chain uses TRBV7-2 and TRBJ2-1; 10 bases map to TRBD2. The CDR3 extends over 15 amino acids. Germline V gene data show CDR1 as SGHTA and CDR2 as FQGNSA. The V segment lost 5 bases and the J segment 2 bases; nucleotides outside the gene matches: 3.